This entry features one T cell receptor (beta chain) sequence. Profiled with immunoSEQ multiplex PCR; TCRdb holds only in-frame clones, not every one. This sample has about 110,000 clones, with about nine tenths found just once. The data were taken from a study of cytomegalovirus exposure and HLA in healthy donors. This TCR came from a woman aged 18-29 years in good health and CMV-seropositive. Sequencing was performed on PBMCs.

For the CDR3, the DNA is TGTGCCAGTAAGGGGACTAGGAAGACAGACTATGGCTACACCTTC. Its translation: CASKGTRKTDYGYTF. This sequence joins TRBV19 and TRBJ1-2; tentatively, D is TRBD1 (5 bases). The V gene lost 7 bases and the J gene lost 3 bases, with 18 bases spanning the gap. CDR1 and CDR2 from the germline V gene are LNHDA and SQIVND (reference sequence). The CDR3 length is 15 residues. Full variable domain (remainder filled in from reference TRBV19 and TRBJ1-2): DGGITQSPKYLFRKEGQNVTLSCEQNLNHDAMYWYRQDPGQGLRLIYYSQIVNDFQKGDIAEGYSVSREKKESFPLTVTSAQKNPTAFYLCASKGTRKTDYGYTFGSGTRLTVV.